This note documents a single TCR beta chain sequence. This CDR3 spans 19 amino acids. CDR1 LGHNA and CDR2 YSLEER come from the germline V gene. V gave up 1 base and J gave up 2 bases; unmatched junction bases: 6. Measured with immunoSEQ multiplex PCR; TCRdb has only the in-frame clones, and not every one. The table shows 250,000 to 400,000 clones, with roughly 88% occurring only once. This sample was included in a study of cytomegalovirus exposure and HLA in healthy donors. The sequence was collected from a man aged 25-45 years in good health and CMV-seronegative. The chain recombines TRBV4-3 with TRBJ2-6; 12 bases line up with TRBD1. Material for sequencing was PBMCs. The CDR3 nucleotides read TGCGCCAGCAGCCAAGCGGGACAGGGGGCTGCCCCTGGGGCCAACGTCCTGACTTTC. Its protein product is CASSQAGQGAAPGANVLTF.